The 7 T cell receptor beta chains listed next were all sequenced from one sample in a study of shared clonotypes between healthy human individuals. Method: immunoSEQ multiplex PCR; TCRdb's copy keeps in-frame clones and lacks some. The sample comprises 2 million to 2.5 million clones, approximately 96% of which are singletons, and approximately 0.13% rests with the top ten. The sequenced material came from naive CD4+ T cells sorted from blood. As for subset: CD45RA+ positively selected. The receptors were gathered from a man aged 18 to 29 in good health.

The J gene is TRBJ2-5, the V gene TRBV5-1, with 12 positions matching TRBD2. Unmatched junction bases numbered 5, after V lost 4 bases and J lost 1 base. Germline CDR1 and CDR2: SGHRS and YFSETQ. The CDR3 length is 16 residues. The CDR3 DNA sequence: TGCGCCAGCAGCCCTGGGACTAGCGGGCTCCAAGAGACCCAGTACTTC. Translation gives CASSPGTSGLQETQYF.

The chain employs TRBV5-1 and TRBJ1-1; D might be TRBD1 (6 bases). V lost 1 base and J 7 bases, leaving 11 bases between the germline ends. The CDR3 has 13 amino acids. The germline V gene has CDR1 SGHRS and CDR2 YFSETQ. CDR3 bases: TGCGCCAGCAGCTTGTCGGGGGCGGGTGAAGCTTTCTTT. Translation: CASSLSGAGEAFF.

The chain links TRBV6-4 to TRBJ1-2; D gene unclear. The V and J ends lost 3 bases and 4 bases respectively, with 9 bases between them. The CDR3 covers 13 residues. From germline, CDR1 is MRHNA and CDR2 SNTAGT. CDR3 residues: CASSEVVGYGYTF. The DNA of the CDR3 is TGTGCCAGCAGTGAAGTCGTCGGCTATGGCTACACCTTC.

The chain uses TRBV5-6 and TRBJ1-2; TRBD1 matches at 7 bases. The length of the CDR3 is 16 residues. V trimming: 2 bases; J trimming: 4 bases; junction bases outside the gene matches: 11. Germline values: CDR1 SGHDT, CDR2 YYEEEE. The CDR3 loop is CASSLQGTPPTYGYTF. The DNA of the CDR3 is TGTGCCAGCAGCTTACAGGGGACCCCACCGACCTATGGCTACACCTTC.

The chain recombines TRBV6-5 with TRBJ2-5, with TRBD1 identical over 10 bases. Germline CDR1 reads MNHEY; CDR2 reads SVGAGI. V was pared by 10 bases and J by 5 bases, with 13 bases of the junction left unmatched. The CDR3 is made up of 15 amino acids. The CDR3 loop reads CANPDRGVFIETQYF. The DNA for the CDR3 is TGTGCCAACCCGGACAGGGGGGTCTTCATCGAGACCCAGTACTTC.

V is TRBV30 and J is TRBJ1-2, with D hard to call. V shed 0 bases and J shed 6 bases, with 17 bases lying between them. CDR1 is GTSNPN and CDR2 is SVGIG in the germline V gene (reference sequence). This CDR3 has 15 residues. The CDR3 loop is CAWSVRRDGGDGYTF. CDR3 in DNA: TGTGCCTGGAGTGTACGGAGGGATGGTGGAGATGGCTACACCTTC. Using reference TRBV30 and TRBJ1-2 for the parts outside the CDR3, the full variable domain is SQTIHQWPATLVQPVGSPLSLECTVEGTSNPNLYWYRQAAGRGLQLLFYSVGIGQISSEVPQNLSASRPQDRQFILSSKKLLLSDSGFYLCAWSVRRDGGDGYTFGSGTRLTVV.

V gene TRBV19 combines with J gene TRBJ2-3; tentatively, D is TRBD2 (5 bases). This CDR3 contains 13 residues. Germline V gene data show CDR1 as LNHDA and CDR2 as SQIVND (reference sequence). The V end was cut by 7 bases, the J end by 3 bases, with 11 bases between. The CDR3 nucleotides are TGTGCCAGTAATCGAGGGTATACAGATACGCAGTATTTT. Translating it yields CASNRGYTDTQYF. Full variable domain (missing parts from reference TRBV19 and TRBJ2-3): DGGITQSPKYLFRKEGQNVTLSCEQNLNHDAMYWYRQDPGQGLRLIYYSQIVNDFQKGDIAEGYSVSREKKESFPLTVTSAQKNPTAFYLCASNRGYTDTQYFGPGTRLTVL.